This is a list of T cell receptor beta chains from one sample in a study of tumor and adjacent non-tumor tissue in lung cancer. TCRdb passed the multiplex PCR reads through MiXCR, listing each CDR3 protein once. The sample has roughly 140,000 distinct CDR3 sequences; 60% to 70% are singletons. The sequenced sample was lung tumor tissue. These receptors were taken from a man aged 60 to 75 with small cell lung cancer. The conserved cysteine and the conserved F or W are not part of the CDR3 here.

CDR3,V,J
SARGLRFNQPQY,TRBV20-1,-
ASSFATGEGVYSPLH,TRBV11-2,TRBJ1-6
SSSPMTGGHYGYT,TRBV12-3/TRBV12-4,TRBJ1-2
SASIGSGGAEEQL,TRBV20-1,TRBJ2-5
ACSFGGPLPGTGAYEHY,TRBV5-5,TRBJ2-7
SVDTQSKGEQY,TRBV29-1,TRBJ2-7
ASSFGQGLTYEQY,TRBV12-3/TRBV12-4,TRBJ2-7
ATGGMLLQEQF,TRBV11-3,TRBJ2-1
ASSSHYGYT,TRBV11-2,TRBJ1-2
ASSQGLAGHTDTKY,TRBV4-2,TRBJ2-3
ASSFSEKLF,TRBV12-3/TRBV12-4,TRBJ1-4